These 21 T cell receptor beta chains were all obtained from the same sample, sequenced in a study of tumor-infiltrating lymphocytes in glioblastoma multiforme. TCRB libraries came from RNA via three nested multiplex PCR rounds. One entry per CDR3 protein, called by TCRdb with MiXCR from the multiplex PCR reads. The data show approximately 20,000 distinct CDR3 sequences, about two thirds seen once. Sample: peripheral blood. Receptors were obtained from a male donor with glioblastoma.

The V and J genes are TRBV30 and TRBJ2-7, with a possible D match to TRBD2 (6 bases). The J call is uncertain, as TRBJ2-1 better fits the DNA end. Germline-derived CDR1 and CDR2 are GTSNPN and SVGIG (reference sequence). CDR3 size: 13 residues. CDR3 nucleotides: TGTGCCTGGTCTGGGGGGTTCACCTACGAGCAGTTCTTC. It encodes CAWSGGFTYEQFF.

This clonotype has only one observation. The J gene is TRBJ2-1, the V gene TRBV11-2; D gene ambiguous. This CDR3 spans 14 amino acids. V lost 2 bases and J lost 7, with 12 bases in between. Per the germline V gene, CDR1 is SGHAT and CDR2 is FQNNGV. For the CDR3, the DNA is TGTGCCAGCAGCTTATCCTCAAGAGAAAATGAGCAGTTCTTC. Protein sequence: CASSLSSRENEQFF.

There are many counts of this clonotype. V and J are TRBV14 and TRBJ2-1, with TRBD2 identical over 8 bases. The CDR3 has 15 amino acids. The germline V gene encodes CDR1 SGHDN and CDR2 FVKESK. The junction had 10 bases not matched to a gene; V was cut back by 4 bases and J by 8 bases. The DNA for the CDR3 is TGTGCCAGCAGCCCCTTTCCGGGAGGGCGGGATGAGCAGTTCTTC. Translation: CASSPFPGGRDEQFF. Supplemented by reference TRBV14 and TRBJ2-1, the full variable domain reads EAGVTQFPSHSVIEKGQTVTLRCDPISGHDNLYWYRRVMGKEIKFLLHFVKESKQDESGMPNNRFLAERTGGTYSTLKVQPAELEDSGVYFCASSPFPGGRDEQFFGPGTRLTVL.

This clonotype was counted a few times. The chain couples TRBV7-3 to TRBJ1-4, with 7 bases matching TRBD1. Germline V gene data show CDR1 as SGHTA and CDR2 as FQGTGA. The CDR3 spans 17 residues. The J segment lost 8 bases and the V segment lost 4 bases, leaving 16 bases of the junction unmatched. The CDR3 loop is CASSSLARGGVNEKLFF. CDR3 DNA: TGTGCCAGCAGCTCACTAGCCCGAGGGGGCGTCAACGAAAAACTGTTTTTT.

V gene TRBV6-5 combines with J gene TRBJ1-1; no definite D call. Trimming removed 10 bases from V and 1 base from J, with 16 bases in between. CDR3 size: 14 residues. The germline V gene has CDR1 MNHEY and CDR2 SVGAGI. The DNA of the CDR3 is TGTGCCACCCAATTAACTGGCAGGAACACTGAAGCTTTCTTT. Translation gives CATQLTGRNTEAFF.

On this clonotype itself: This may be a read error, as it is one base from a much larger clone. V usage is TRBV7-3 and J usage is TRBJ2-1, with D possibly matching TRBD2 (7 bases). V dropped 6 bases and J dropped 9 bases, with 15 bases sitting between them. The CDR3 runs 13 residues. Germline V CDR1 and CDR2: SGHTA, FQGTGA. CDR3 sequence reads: CASSRGGLSEQFF. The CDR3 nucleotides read TGTGCCAGCAGTAGGGGGGGGTTGAGTGAGCAGTTCTTC.

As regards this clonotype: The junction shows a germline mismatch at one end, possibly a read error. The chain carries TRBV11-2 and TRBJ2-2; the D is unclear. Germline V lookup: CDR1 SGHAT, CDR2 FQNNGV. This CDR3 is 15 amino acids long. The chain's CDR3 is CASSFPEQTTGELFF. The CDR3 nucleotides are TGTGCCAGCAGCTTCCCGGAACAGACCACCGGCGAGCTGTTCTTT.

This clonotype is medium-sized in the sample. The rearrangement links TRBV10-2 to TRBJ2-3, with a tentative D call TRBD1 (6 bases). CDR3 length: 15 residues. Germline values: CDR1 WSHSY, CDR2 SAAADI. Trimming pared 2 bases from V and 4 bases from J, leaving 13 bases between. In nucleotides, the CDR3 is TGCGCCAGCAGTGAGGCAGGGGCCGGGGCAGATACGCAGTATTTT. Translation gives CASSEAGAGADTQYF.

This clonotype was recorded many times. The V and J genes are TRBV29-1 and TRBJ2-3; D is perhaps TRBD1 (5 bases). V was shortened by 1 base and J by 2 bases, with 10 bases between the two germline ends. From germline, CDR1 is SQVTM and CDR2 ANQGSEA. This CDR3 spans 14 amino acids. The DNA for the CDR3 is TGCAGCGTTGAAGGCAGGGTCTCCACAGATACGCAGTATTTT. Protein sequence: CSVEGRVSTDTQYF.

The CDR3 DNA follows: TGTGCCAGCAGTTTAGTTCCCCTAGCGGATGAGCAGTTCTTC. Encoded protein: CASSLVPLADEQFF. The chain couples TRBV28 to TRBJ2-1, with 7 bases identical to TRBD2. Germline V gives CDR1 MDHEN, CDR2 SYDVKM. V shed 2 bases, J shed 8 bases, and the junction held 6 bases outside the gene matches. The CDR3 is 14 amino acids.

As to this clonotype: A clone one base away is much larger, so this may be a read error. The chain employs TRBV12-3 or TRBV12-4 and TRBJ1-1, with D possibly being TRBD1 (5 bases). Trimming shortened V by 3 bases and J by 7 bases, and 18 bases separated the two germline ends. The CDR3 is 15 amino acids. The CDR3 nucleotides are TGTGCCAGCAGTTTCTCAGGGATCGTATGGATTGAAGCTTTCTTT. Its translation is CASSFSGIVWIEAFF.

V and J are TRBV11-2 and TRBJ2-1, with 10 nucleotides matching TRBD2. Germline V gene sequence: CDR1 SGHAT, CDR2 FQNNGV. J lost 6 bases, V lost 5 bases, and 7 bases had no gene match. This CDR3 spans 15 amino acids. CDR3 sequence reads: CASSPGTSDVNEQFF. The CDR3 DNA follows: TGTGCCAGCAGCCCCGGGACTAGCGACGTCAATGAGCAGTTCTTC.

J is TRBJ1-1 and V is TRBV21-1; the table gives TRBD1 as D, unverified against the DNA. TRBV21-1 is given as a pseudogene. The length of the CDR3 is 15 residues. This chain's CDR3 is CASSEVGQACAEAFF. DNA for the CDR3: TGTGCCAGCAGCGAAGTCGGACAGGCGTGCGCTGAAGCTTTCTTT.

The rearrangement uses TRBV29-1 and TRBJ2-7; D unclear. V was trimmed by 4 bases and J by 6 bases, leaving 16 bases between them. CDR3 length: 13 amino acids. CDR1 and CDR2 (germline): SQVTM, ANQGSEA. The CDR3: CSVVGYPSFEQYF. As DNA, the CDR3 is TGCAGCGTTGTAGGGTACCCCTCGTTCGAGCAGTACTTC.

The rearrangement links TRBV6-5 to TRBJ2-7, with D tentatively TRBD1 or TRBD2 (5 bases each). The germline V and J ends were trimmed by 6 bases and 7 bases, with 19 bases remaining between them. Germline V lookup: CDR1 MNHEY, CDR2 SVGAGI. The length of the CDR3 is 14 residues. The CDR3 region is CASSSGPQSREQYF. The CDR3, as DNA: TGTGCCAGCAGCTCGGGACCGCAATCTAGGGAGCAGTACTTC.

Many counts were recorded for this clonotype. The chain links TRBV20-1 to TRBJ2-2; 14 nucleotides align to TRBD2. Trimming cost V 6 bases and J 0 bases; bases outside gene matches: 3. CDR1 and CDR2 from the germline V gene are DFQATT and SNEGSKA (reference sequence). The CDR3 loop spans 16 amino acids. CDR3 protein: CSAPGLAGANTGELFF. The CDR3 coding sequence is TGCAGTGCCCCGGGACTAGCGGGGGCGAACACCGGGGAGCTGTTTTTT.

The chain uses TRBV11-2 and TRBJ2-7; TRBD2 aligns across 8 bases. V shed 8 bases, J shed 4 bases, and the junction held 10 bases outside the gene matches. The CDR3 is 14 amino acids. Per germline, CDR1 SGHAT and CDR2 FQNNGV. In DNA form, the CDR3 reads TGTGCCAGCCCGGGACTAGTGATTGTGTACGAGCAGTACTTC. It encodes CASPGLVIVYEQYF.

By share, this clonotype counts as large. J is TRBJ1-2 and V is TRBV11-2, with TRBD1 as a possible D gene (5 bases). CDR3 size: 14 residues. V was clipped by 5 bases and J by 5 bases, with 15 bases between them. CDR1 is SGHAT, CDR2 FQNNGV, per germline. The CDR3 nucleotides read TGTGCCAGCAGCCCAGGGTCGGGGGGATATGGCTACACCTTC. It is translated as CASSPGSGGYGYTF.

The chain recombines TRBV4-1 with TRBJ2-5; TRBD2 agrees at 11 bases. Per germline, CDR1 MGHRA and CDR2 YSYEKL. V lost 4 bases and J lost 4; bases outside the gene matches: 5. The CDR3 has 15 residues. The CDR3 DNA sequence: TGCGCCAGCAGCCCCCTCCTAGCGGGAGGAGAGACCCAGTACTTC. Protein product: CASSPLLAGGETQYF.

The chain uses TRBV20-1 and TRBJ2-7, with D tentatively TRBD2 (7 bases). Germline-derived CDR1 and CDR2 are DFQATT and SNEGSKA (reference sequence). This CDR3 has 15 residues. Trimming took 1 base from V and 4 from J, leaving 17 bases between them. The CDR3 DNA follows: TGCAGTGCTAGAGGTATCAACAGGGAGGGATACGAGCAGTACTTC. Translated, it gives CSARGINREGYEQYF.

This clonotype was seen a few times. The CDR3 sequence: CASSSPRGGNTGELFF. The CDR3, as DNA: TGTGCCAGCAGTTCCCCGCGAGGGGGCAACACCGGGGAGCTGTTTTTT. The V gene is TRBV12-3 or TRBV12-4, the J gene TRBJ2-2, with TRBD1 identical over 7 bases. CDR3 length: 16 residues. Losses at the gene ends were 4 bases for V and 2 bases for J; bases not matched to a gene: 7.